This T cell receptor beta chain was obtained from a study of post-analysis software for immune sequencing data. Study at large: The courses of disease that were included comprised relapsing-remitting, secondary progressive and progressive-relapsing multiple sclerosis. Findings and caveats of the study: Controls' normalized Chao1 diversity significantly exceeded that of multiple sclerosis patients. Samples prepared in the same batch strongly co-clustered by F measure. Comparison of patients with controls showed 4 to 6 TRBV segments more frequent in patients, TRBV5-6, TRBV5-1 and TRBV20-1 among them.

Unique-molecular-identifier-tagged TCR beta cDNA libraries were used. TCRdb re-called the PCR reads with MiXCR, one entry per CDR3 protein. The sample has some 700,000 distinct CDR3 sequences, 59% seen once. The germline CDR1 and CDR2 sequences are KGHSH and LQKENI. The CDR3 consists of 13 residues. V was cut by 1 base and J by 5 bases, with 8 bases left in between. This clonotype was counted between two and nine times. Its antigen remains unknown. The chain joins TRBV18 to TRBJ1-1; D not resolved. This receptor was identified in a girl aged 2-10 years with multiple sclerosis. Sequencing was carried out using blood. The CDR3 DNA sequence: TGTGCCAGCTCACCACGGGATAGGACTGAAGCTTTCTTT. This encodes CASSPRDRTEAFF.